This note documents a single TCR beta chain sequence. Its antigen specificity is not known. The record has no base qualities; no much larger clone is one base away. A second Seattle source provided samples from volunteer blood donors who had recovered from COVID-19. Each collaborating institution followed its own protocols to collect whole blood in K2EDTA tubes. Collaborator samples were shipped for TCRbeta analysis as frozen whole blood, isolated PBMCs, or DNA extracted from either sample type. The sample belongs to a study of blood T cell repertoires in COVID-19 (dated by TCRdb to 2018 to 2021). Some background on the complete study: The collaborator samples originated in the United States, Italy and Spain and spanned the acute and convalescent phases of COVID-19. The prospective study material was composed of cDNA or gDNA derived from T cells, B-cell-depleted T cells, or PBMCs. Deeply sampled blood TCRbeta repertoires from subjects exposed to, actively infected with, or recovered from COVID-19 were included in the dataset. The repertoires were released in a freely available public database intended as a resource for research on the immune response to SARS-CoV-2. Samples were obtained from the ongoing ImmuneRACE study (first 160 participants) and from about 1,300 subjects provided by 6 global collaborators. The sample metadata nearly always contained a de-identified subject ID, COVID-19 status, age in years and sex. Where HLA class I and class II types were available, the types were taken from metadata supplied by the sample provider, not from assay-based typing.

Overall study results and their limits: The amount of clinical and demographic metadata varied by source and participant and was provided uncurated.

For this chain, trimming is 2 bases at the V end and 0 bases at the J end, and the number of junction bases without a gene match is 6. Inclusive of the bounding cysteine and phenylalanine, the CDR3 is 17 residues long. CDR3 DNA only is kept here, 51 bases in frame from base 1. CDR1 and CDR2 are read off the germline V gene as MGHRA and YSYEKL. The immunoSEQ Assay, a bias-controlled multiplex PCR, was used to amplify TCRbeta CDR3 regions from genomic DNA. The study's processing was this. Nucleated cell counts per sample were estimated from amplification of reference gene primers within the assay. To quantify the absolute abundance of each unique TCRbeta CDR3 rearrangement, sequence reads were collapsed and filtered. For each sample, productive Simpson clonality was calculated by taking the square root of Simpson's diversity index across productive rearrangements. TCRdb stores this immuneACCESS table with in-frame sequences only. Part of the clones is absent; in the studies checked, under half of the shortfall reflects unresolved V genes, and no reason is known for the rest. V, J and clone size reflect that table, while D and trimming were determined from the DNA. Present in this sample are some 230,000 clones, approximately 80% of which were seen just once. The ten top clones hold more than 4.5% of the sample.

The sequence was obtained from a woman aged 60-70 years who had recovered from COVID-19. Sequenced sample: peripheral blood. The receptor chain draws on TRBV4-1 and TRBJ1-3; 8 middle bases align to TRBD1. The DNA sequence reads TGCGCCAGCAGCCAACCACGACAGGGGAGCTCTGGAAACACCATATATTTT. The translation is CASSQPRQGSSGNTIYF.